Below, one T cell receptor (beta chain) is given with its context. The data were taken from a study of blood T cell repertoires in COVID-19. Looking at the study overall: Acute and convalescent COVID-19 specimens originated in the United States, Italy and Spain. The cDNA or gDNA used as material had been derived from T cells, B-cell-depleted T cells, or PBMCs.

V was cut by 4 bases and J by 5 bases, with 9 bases left in between. This CDR3 comprises 13 residues. Germline CDR1 KGHSH, CDR2 LQKENI. In the study's own analysis: Reference gene primer amplification in the assay estimated nucleated cell counts. The data were produced by immunoSEQ multiplex PCR, yet TCRdb's version contains in-frame clones alone and is incomplete. V, J and clone size derive from that table, while D and trimming were established from the DNA sequence. The table includes about 76,000 clones, roughly 89% detected once. The sample consisted of peripheral blood. V gene TRBV18 combines with J gene TRBJ2-1, with D possibly TRBD2 on 6 matching bases. The source is a human donor in a cohort sampled during active COVID-19. The CDR3 loop is CASSLSGDNEQFF. DNA for the CDR3: TGTGCCAGCTCACTGTCGGGGGACAATGAGCAGTTCTTC.